Listed below are T cell receptor beta chains from one sample, sequenced in a study of T-cell memory formation after mild COVID-19. TCRdb used MiXCR to reprocess the 5' RACE reads, holding one entry per CDR3 protein. The sample holds approximately 390,000 distinct CDR3 sequences, roughly 15% seen once. Material: PBMCs or a T cell subset sorted from them (not recorded which). All receptors derive from a man aged 18-30 years who had mild COVID-19 (a few samples of this study predate the infection). Cell type and time point are not known. CDR3s include the opening cysteine and the closing phenylalanine or tryptophan. The order of the fields is V gene, J gene, clone size, D gene, CDR3 protein, CDR3 DNA. D genes are given only for firm matches. Clone size appears in some rows only: once, few, many, or a class for an expanded clone.

TRBV7-2	TRBJ2-7	few	.	CASSQAGTRQYF	TGTGCCAGCAGCCAAGCAGGGACCCGACAGTACTTC
TRBV20-1	TRBJ1-1	few	.	CSATRGRDIEAFF	TGCAGTGCTACCCGAGGTCGGGACATTGAAGCTTTCTTT
TRBV5-1	TRBJ1-2	few	TRBD1	CASSRGTGAYGYTF	TGCGCCAGCAGCCGGGGGACAGGGGCCTATGGCTACACCTTC
TRBV2	TRBJ1-2	few	.	CASSEQTDYGYTF	TGTGCCAGCAGTGAACAAACCGATTATGGCTACACCTTC
TRBV5-1	TRBJ2-1	few	.	CASSLGPRGEQFF	TGCGCCAGCAGCTTGGGCCCCCGAGGTGAGCAGTTCTTC
TRBV12-3/TRBV12-4	TRBJ1-1	many	TRBD1	CASSTQGDTEAFF	TGTGCCAGCAGTACACAGGGGGACACTGAAGCTTTCTTT
TRBV11-2	TRBJ1-5	.	.	CASSYDWGGPQHF	TGTGCCAGCAGCTACGACTGGGGGGGGCCCCAGCATTTT
TRBV5-1	TRBJ2-1	few	TRBD2	CASPLLAVGYNEQFF	TGCGCCAGTCCCCTCCTAGCGGTAGGCTACAATGAGCAGTTCTTC
TRBV7-2	TRBJ2-3	.	.	CASSLREVADFTQYF	TGTGCCAGCAGCTTACGAGAGGTAGCGGATTTTACGCAGTATTTT
TRBV12-3/TRBV12-4	TRBJ1-6	.	.	CASSLRGFNSPLHF	TGTGCCAGCAGTTTGAGGGGGTTTAATTCACCCCTCCACTTT
TRBV29-1	TRBJ1-2	.	.	CSSAGDGGLDTF	TGCAGCTCTGCCGGAGACGGAGGCCTGGACACCTTC
TRBV28	TRBJ2-3	once	TRBD1	CASSQPGQGDTDTQYF	TGTGCCAGCAGTCAACCGGGACAGGGGGACACAGATACGCAGTATTTT
TRBV4-3	TRBJ1-4	few	.	CASSPSGRAANEKLFF	TGCGCCAGCAGCCCCTCCGGCCGGGCTGCTAATGAAAAACTGTTTTTT
TRBV18	TRBJ2-2	few	TRBD1	CASSPRRDRGRTGELFF	TGTGCCAGCTCACCACGCCGGGACAGGGGGCGTACCGGGGAGCTGTTTTTT
TRBV12-3/TRBV12-4	TRBJ2-6	.	.	CASTRTSGANVLTF	TGTGCCAGCACTCGGACTTCTGGGGCCAACGTCCTGACTTTC
TRBV3-1	TRBJ1-1	few	.	CASRTATEAFF	TGTGCCAGCAGGACAGCGACTGAAGCTTTCTTT
TRBV12-5	TRBJ1-2	once	TRBD1	CASGLPGGYGYTF	TGTGCTAGTGGTTTGCCAGGGGGGTATGGCTACACCTTC
TRBV9	TRBJ2-5	.	.	CASTGPGWGETQYF	TGTGCCAGCACCGGGCCGGGGTGGGGAGAGACCCAGTACTTC
TRBV18	TRBJ1-1	.	TRBD1	CASSRDRTNTEAFF	TGTGCCAGCTCAAGGGACAGGACCAACACTGAAGCTTTCTTT
TRBV9	TRBJ1-1	few	.	CASSVAPRVGGTNTEAFF	TGTGCCAGCAGCGTAGCCCCTCGGGTAGGGGGTACGAACACTGAAGCTTTCTTT
TRBV12-3/TRBV12-4	TRBJ2-1	few	.	CASCRGSQDNEQFF	TGTGCCAGTTGTAGGGGCTCTCAAGACAATGAGCAGTTCTTC
TRBV19	TRBJ2-3	few	.	CASSIMRGSTDTQYF	TGTGCCAGTAGTATCATGCGGGGCAGCACAGATACGCAGTATTTT
TRBV10-3	TRBJ2-6	many	.	CAISKGLTSGANVLTF	TGTGCCATCAGTAAGGGACTGACCTCTGGGGCCAACGTCCTGACTTTC
TRBV12-3/TRBV12-4	TRBJ1-4	.	.	CASSFRGGHNEKLFF	TGTGCCAGCAGTTTTCGGGGCGGACATAATGAAAAACTGTTTTTT
TRBV4-3	TRBJ1-2	few	.	CASSQDRLSGRGYTF	TGCGCCAGCAGCCAAGATCGATTATCGGGCAGGGGCTACACCTTC
TRBV4-3	TRBJ2-2	few	TRBD2	CASSQALAGGTGELFF	TGCGCCAGCAGCCAGGCCCTAGCGGGGGGGACCGGGGAGCTGTTTTTT